This T cell receptor (beta chain) appears in the sequencing data of a study of T cells in localized non-small cell lung cancer. Notes on this clone: Its antigen remains unknown.

Study-wide results and caveats: Across samples, adjacent lung featured a median approximately 60 of the top 100 tumor clones.

The CDR3 loop spans 14 amino acids. The V gene lost 5 bases and the J gene lost 14 bases, with 19 bases spanning the gap. Germline assignment: CDR1 MNHEY and CDR2 SVGAGI. Assay: immunoSEQ multiplex PCR; the TCRdb copy retains only in-frame clones and omits some. The data contain roughly 89,000 clones, roughly 93% of them singletons. This clonotype was sampled from a woman aged 35 to 69 with stage II squamous cell lung carcinoma. The material was PBMCs, obtained before any cancer treatment. V gene TRBV6-5 combines with J gene TRBJ1-6; D is perhaps TRBD1 (6 bases). This CDR3 is CASSPTAAQGTLHF. The CDR3 DNA reads TGTGCCAGCAGTCCCACTGCGGCTCAGGGGACCCTCCACTTT.